This is a list of T cell receptor beta chains from one sample in a study of cytomegalovirus exposure and HLA in healthy donors. Method: immunoSEQ multiplex PCR; TCRdb's copy keeps in-frame clones and lacks some. This table has about 240,000 clones, around 87% appearing once. Sequences were obtained from PBMCs. Receptors originate from a woman aged 25-40 years in good health and CMV-seropositive. CDR3s include the opening cysteine and the closing phenylalanine or tryptophan. D genes are given only for firm matches. Clone size is stated in some rows and not others, as once, few, many or a class when expanded.

DNA | CDR3 | length | size | J | V | D
TGTGCCAGCAGCTCGGGCGGTAGGCTAGCGGAAAGAGGGAGTTACAATGAGCAGTTCTTC | CASSSGGRLAERGSYNEQFF | 20 | . | TRBJ2-1 | TRBV7-3 | TRBD2
TGCGCCAGCAGGGATGGATTCCGGGACTACTCCTACGAGCAGTACTTC | CASRDGFRDYSYEQYF | 16 | . | TRBJ2-7 | TRBV5-1 | TRBD2
TGTGCCAGCAGTCCCATGACAGGGGGGAGGACAGATACGCAGTATTTT | CASSPMTGGRTDTQYF | 16 | . | TRBJ2-3 | TRBV27 | TRBD1
TGCGCCAGCAGCTTGGAGGGGGGGCGGATGAACACTGAAGCTTTCTTT | CASSLEGGRMNTEAFF | 16 | . | TRBJ1-1 | TRBV5-1 | .
TGTGCCAGCAGCCCCGCGATGGGGGGGGCGGATTACAATGAGCAGTTCTTC | CASSPAMGGADYNEQFF | 17 | . | TRBJ2-1 | TRBV11-3 | .
TGTGCCTGGAGTGTACGACTAGCGAGATGGGATGAGCAGTTCTTC | CAWSVRLARWDEQFF | 15 | . | TRBJ2-1 | TRBV30 | TRBD2
TGTGCCAGCAAACTAGCGGGAGCAACAGATACGCAGTATTTT | CASKLAGATDTQYF | 14 | . | TRBJ2-3 | TRBV6-5 | TRBD2
TGCGCCAGCAGCATCCCGGACAGGGGCGCAGGCAATCAGCCCCAGCATTTT | CASSIPDRGAGNQPQHF | 17 | once | TRBJ1-5 | TRBV5-1 | TRBD1
TGCGCCAGCAGTGAGTTTAGCGGGAAGGGAGAAGAGACCCAGTACTTC | CASSEFSGKGEETQYF | 16 | few | TRBJ2-5 | TRBV10-1 | TRBD2
TGCGCCAGCAGCCAAGATTATGGAGGACAGCCAACCTACGAGCAGTACTTC | CASSQDYGGQPTYEQYF | 17 | . | TRBJ2-7 | TRBV4-1 | .
TGTGCCAGCGCCGGACTAGATTTCACAGATACGCAGTATTTT | CASAGLDFTDTQYF | 14 | . | TRBJ2-3 | TRBV6-1 | TRBD2
TGTGCCAGCAGCTTAGAACAGGGGGCTTCTCAGCCCCAGCATTTT | CASSLEQGASQPQHF | 15 | . | TRBJ1-5 | TRBV7-9 | TRBD1
TGCAGCGTTGATCGTGGGGACAGGGTCGCCTGGCCTGAAGCTTTCTTT | CSVDRGDRVAWPEAFF | 16 | . | TRBJ1-1 | TRBV29-1 | TRBD1
TGTGCCAGAAACGTCCGGAGGGGGGGTGTGGATGGCTACACCTTC | CARNVRRGGVDGYTF | 15 | . | TRBJ1-2 | TRBV5-3 | .
TGTGCCAGCAGCTTAATGGGACAGGGGATTTACAATGAGCAGTTCTTC | CASSLMGQGIYNEQFF | 16 | . | TRBJ2-1 | TRBV11-3 | TRBD1
TGTGCCAGCAGCGGGGGGACTGGGGGAGCTGGGGCCAACGTCCTGACTTTC | CASSGGTGGAGANVLTF | 17 | . | TRBJ2-6 | TRBV9 | .
TGTGCCTTGCTGACTCGGGAGGAAAAACTGTTTTTT | CALLTREEKLFF | 12 | . | TRBJ1-4 | TRBV30 | .
TGTGCCAGCAGCGAGGGACTAGCGGAATCCTACGAGCAGTACTTC | CASSEGLAESYEQYF | 15 | few | TRBJ2-7 | TRBV9 | TRBD2
TGTGCCAGCAGGAAGACAGTTTTTGGCAATCAGCCCCAGCATTTT | CASRKTVFGNQPQHF | 15 | . | TRBJ1-5 | TRBV28 | .
TGTGCCAGCAATCGGGGCAATGAGCAGTTCTTC | CASNRGNEQFF | 11 | . | TRBJ2-1 | TRBV27 | .
TGTGCCAGCACCCCGGGGCCCTCCGAACCGGGACAGAGCCTTGAAGCTTTCTTT | CASTPGPSEPGQSLEAFF | 18 | . | TRBJ1-1 | TRBV25-1 | TRBD1
TGCAGCGTTGGGGGGCGGGGGTACGCCAAAAACATTCAGTACTTC | CSVGGRGYAKNIQYF | 15 | once | TRBJ2-4 | TRBV29-1 | .
TGTGCCAGCAGTTTAGGTCCCCCTAGCGGGAGGTTCACAGATACGCAGTATTTT | CASSLGPPSGRFTDTQYF | 18 | . | TRBJ2-3 | TRBV27 | TRBD2